This note documents a single TCR beta chain sequence. The antigen remains undetermined. This sample is part of a study of graft-versus-host responses after intestinal transplantation. The J segment lost 5 bases and the V segment lost 6 bases, leaving 6 bases of the junction unmatched. CDR3 length equals 14 residues. Looked up from germline, CDR1 is MNHEY and CDR2 is SVGAGI. The table came from immunoSEQ multiplex PCR; TCRdb's copy has only in-frame clones and leaves some out. This table holds about 71,000 clones, 90% found once. This TCR was recovered from a human donor who received an intestinal transplant. Material: unstimulated CD8+ T cells sorted from spleen or lymph node cells, obtained before intestinal transplant. The chain combines TRBV6-5 with TRBJ2-7, with TRBD1 matching over 11 bases. The CDR3 here is CASSHGQGANEQYF. The CDR3 coding sequence is TGTGCCAGCAGCCATGGACAGGGGGCGAACGAGCAGTACTTC.